The 13 T cell receptor beta chains presented below share a single source sample, sequenced in a study of CD8 T cells in ankylosing spondylitis. Whole-study results and caveats: In ankylosing spondylitis blood, a motif of roughly eight highly homologous TCR beta variants appeared characteristic.

Their target antigens are unknown. MiXCR was run by TCRdb on the 5' RACE reads, yielding one entry per CDR3 protein. The sample holds about 210,000 distinct CDR3 sequences, about 7.3% seen once. Material: blood, either unsorted or a sorted T cell fraction (not recorded which). The receptors here all came from a male donor with ankylosing spondylitis.

The sample holds many counts of this clonotype. V usage is TRBV6-2 or TRBV6-3 and J usage is TRBJ2-1, with 11 bases matching TRBD2. Germline loops: CDR1 MNHEY, CDR2 SVGEGT. The CDR3 is 17 amino acids. The V gene end was trimmed by 5 bases and the J gene end by 2 bases; junction bases not matched to a gene: 8. CDR3 sequence: CASSTTSGSLPYNEQFF. The CDR3 DNA follows: TGTGCCAGCAGTACCACTAGCGGGAGTTTACCCTACAATGAGCAGTTCTTC.

This clonotype came up a few times. The CDR3 DNA reads as TGTGCCTGGAGTGTACGGGAGGGGTATGGCTACACCTTC. It encodes CAWSVREGYGYTF. The chain uses TRBV30 and TRBJ1-2, with D maybe TRBD1 (5 bases). V was cut by 0 bases and J by 5 bases, with 10 bases left in between. The CDR3 is made up of 13 amino acids. Per the germline V gene, CDR1 is GTSNPN and CDR2 is SVGIG (reference sequence).

The sample holds many counts of this clonotype. The V and J genes are TRBV20-1 and TRBJ2-1; 8 nucleotides align to TRBD1. From germline, CDR1 is DFQATT and CDR2 SNEGSKA (reference sequence). Germline trimming cut 6 bases from V and 9 bases from J; bases unmatched to any gene: 13. This CDR3 has 14 residues. Here the CDR3 DNA reads TGCAGTGCCCACGACAGGGGTAATAGTGGTGAGCAGTTCTTC. Amino acid sequence: CSAHDRGNSGEQFF.

In this sample, this clonotype turned up many times. The CDR3 DNA reads as TGTGCTAGTGGCATGACTAGCGGGGGGGCCCATGAGCAGTTCTTC. This encodes CASGMTSGGAHEQFF. V and J are TRBV12-5 and TRBJ2-1; 14 bases are shared with TRBD2. CDR1 LGHNT and CDR2 FRNRAP come from the germline V gene. Germline trimming cut 6 bases from V and 8 bases from J; bases unmatched to any gene: 6. CDR3 size: 15 residues. Full variable domain (rest looked up from reference TRBV12-5 and TRBJ2-1): DARVTQTPRHKVTEMGQEVTMRCQPILGHNTVFWYRQTMMQGLELLAYFRNRAPLDDSGMPKDRFSAEMPDATLATLKIQPSEPRDSAVYFCASGMTSGGAHEQFFGPGTRLTVL.

The V gene is TRBV20-1, the J gene TRBJ2-1; D gene ambiguous. Trimming took 0 bases from V and 9 from J, leaving 9 bases between them. Germline assignment: CDR1 DFQATT and CDR2 SNEGSKA (reference sequence). The CDR3 sequence is 12 residues long. The CDR3 protein is CSAREPRSEQFF. The CDR3 DNA is TGCAGTGCTAGAGAGCCCCGCAGTGAGCAGTTCTTC.

The chain uses TRBV7-9 and TRBJ1-4; D is uncertain. This CDR3 contains 15 residues. Trimming left V 2 bases short and J 0 bases short, with 7 bases between. Per germline, CDR1 SEHNR and CDR2 FQNEAQ (reference sequence). The CDR3 sequence is CASSLTRSTNEKLFF. The CDR3 coding sequence is TGTGCCAGCAGCTTAACACGTTCAACTAATGAAAAACTGTTTTTT.

This clonotype was seen at least ten times. The chain uses TRBV27 and TRBJ1-2; D is ambiguous. Trimming left V 5 bases short and J 7 bases short, with 14 bases between. CDR1 is MNHEY, CDR2 SMNVEV, per germline (reference sequence). The CDR3 consists of 13 residues. The CDR3: CASSPRSNGGYTF. DNA of the CDR3: TGTGCCAGCAGTCCCCGGAGTAACGGTGGCTACACCTTC.

This clonotype has ten or more counts. The chain joins TRBV29-1 to TRBJ1-1, with D unresolved. Germline assignment: CDR1 SQVTM and CDR2 ANQGSEA. The CDR3 extends over 12 amino acids. Trimming took 7 bases from V and 0 from J, leaving 9 bases between them. The CDR3 region has the DNA TGCAGCGCCTGGGCCCTGAACACTGAAGCTTTCTTT. It encodes CSAWALNTEAFF.

The chain employs TRBV12-3 or TRBV12-4 and TRBJ2-5; D is possibly TRBD1 (5 bases). The germline V and J ends were trimmed by 2 bases and 2 bases, with 9 bases remaining between them. The CDR3 runs 14 residues. The CDR3 coding sequence is TGTGCCAGCAGTTTACTAGACAGACAAGAGACCCAGTACTTC. This gives the protein CASSLLDRQETQYF.

This clonotype was seen repeatedly, ten times or more. The rearrangement joins TRBV6-5 to TRBJ2-3; D uncertain. Trimming took 2 bases from V and 0 from J, leaving 12 bases between them. The V gene's germline CDR1 is MNHEY and CDR2 SVGAGI. There are 16 residues in the CDR3. CDR3 residues: CASSYTAEPSTDTQYF. Written as DNA, the CDR3 is TGTGCCAGCAGTTACACGGCGGAACCTAGCACAGATACGCAGTATTTT.

This clonotype was seen repeatedly, ten times or more. This rearrangement joins TRBV12-3 or TRBV12-4 to TRBJ1-2, with 12 bases identical to TRBD1. After removal of 7 bases from V and 10 bases from J, the junction contained 13 bases not matched to a gene. The CDR3 is 15 residues long. The CDR3 loop reads CASTWLVGQGADYTF. CDR3 in DNA: TGTGCCAGCACCTGGCTTGTGGGACAGGGGGCTGACTACACCTTC.

The table lists this clonotype with many counts. The rearrangement uses TRBV6-5 and TRBJ1-6; no clear D. CDR1 and CDR2 from the germline V gene are MNHEY and SVGAGI. V gave up 6 bases and J gave up 6 bases, with 18 bases separating them. The CDR3 contains 16 residues. The CDR3 bases are TGTGCCAGCAGCTACCTGGCGAGGGCCCTTAATTCACCCCTCCACTTT. This gives the protein CASSYLARALNSPLHF.

This clonotype was found many times. The chain has TRBV7-9 and TRBJ2-1; 7 bases fit TRBD2. CDR1 SEHNR and CDR2 FQNEAQ come from the germline V gene (reference sequence). The ends lost 8 bases at V and 6 bases at J; junction bases unmatched: 13. This CDR3 has 15 residues. CDR3 residues: CASLGRDPPFNEQFF. DNA for the CDR3: TGTGCCAGCTTGGGGAGGGATCCTCCCTTCAATGAGCAGTTCTTC.